Here is one T cell receptor (beta chain) with its context. The data derive from a study of blood T cell repertoires in COVID-19. Study overall: The cDNA or gDNA used as material had been derived from T cells, B-cell-depleted T cells, or PBMCs.

The table came from immunoSEQ multiplex PCR; TCRdb's copy has only in-frame clones and leaves some out. This sample has 80,000 or so clones, with more than 70% found just once. There are 16 residues in the CDR3. Germline CDR1 SGHVS, CDR2 FNYEAQ. The V gene lost 0 bases and the J gene lost 4 bases, with 12 bases spanning the gap. Sequencing used peripheral blood. The rearrangement links TRBV7-6 to TRBJ2-2, with D tentatively TRBD2 (7 bases). The sequence was collected from a man in his fifties with acute or convalescent COVID-19. CDR3 sequence: CASSLARGGGTGELFF. The CDR3 nucleotides read TGTGCCAGCAGCTTAGCGCGCGGGGGCGGCACCGGGGAGCTGTTTTTT.